What follows are 11 T cell receptor beta chains derived from one specimen sequenced in a study of blood T cell repertoires in COVID-19. TCRdb's table, derived via immunoSEQ multiplex PCR, lists solely in-frame clones and lacks some. Among approximately 100,000 clones listed, over 80% were seen once. Specimen: peripheral blood. Receptors originate from a man over 45 with acute or convalescent COVID-19.

The chain has TRBV29-1 and TRBJ1-2; 7 nucleotides agree with TRBD1. This CDR3 has 10 amino acids. V dropped 8 bases and J dropped 6; count of bases not matched to a gene: 3. Germline-derived CDR1 and CDR2 are SQVTM and ANQGSEA. DNA of the CDR3: TGCAGCACTGACAGGGATGGCTACACCTTC. Residues: CSTDRDGYTF.

This clone appeared a few times. The genes are TRBV18 and TRBJ2-4, with TRBD2 as a possible D gene (5 bases). The germline CDR1 and CDR2 sequences are KGHSH and LQKENI. The CDR3 covers 13 residues. V dropped 6 bases and J dropped 7 bases, with 13 bases sitting between them. The CDR3 reads CASSPGERNIQYF. The CDR3 DNA reads TGTGCCAGCTCGCCCGGTGAGCGGAACATTCAGTACTTC.

The chain uses TRBV2 and TRBJ2-3; 7 positions match TRBD1. The CDR3 has 15 amino acids. The J segment lost 2 bases and the V segment lost 6 bases, leaving 8 bases of the junction unmatched. Looked up from germline, CDR1 is SNHLY and CDR2 is FYNNEI. The CDR3 loop is CASRDRDSLTDTQYF. DNA for the CDR3: TGTGCCAGCAGGGATCGGGACAGCCTCACAGATACGCAGTATTTT.

This CDR3 reads CASSLSRATYNEQFF. For the CDR3, the DNA is TGTGCCAGCAGCTTAAGCAGGGCAACCTACAATGAGCAGTTCTTC. The rearrangement uses TRBV7-3 and TRBJ2-1; possible D gene TRBD1, 5 bases. The germline CDR1 and CDR2 sequences are SGHTA and FQGTGA. This CDR3 is built from 15 residues. Trimming took 1 base from V and 2 from J, leaving 9 bases between them.

The chain has TRBV5-6 and TRBJ1-1, with D perhaps matching TRBD1 (6 bases). The CDR3 sequence is 17 residues long. Trimming cost V 0 bases and J 1 base, with 16 bases left between them. Germline CDR1 and CDR2: SGHDT and YYEEEE. Here the CDR3 DNA reads TGTGCCAGCAGCTTGGCCCGCGGGGGGCTCACGAACACTGAAGCTTTCTTT. It codes for CASSLARGGLTNTEAFF. The complete variable domain, with remaining parts taken from reference TRBV5-6 and TRBJ1-1, reads DAGVTQSPTHLIKTRGQQVTLRCSPKSGHDTVSWYQQALGQGPQFIFQYYEEEERQRGNFPDRFSGHQFPNYSSELNVNALLLGDSALYLCASSLARGGLTNTEAFFGQGTRLTVV.

CDR3 nucleotide sequence: TGCGCCAGCAGCCAACCAATCGGACAGGGCGACTATGGCTACACCTTC. Its protein product is CASSQPIGQGDYGYTF. This chain connects TRBV4-1 to TRBJ1-2, with TRBD1 matching over 8 bases. The V gene's germline CDR1 is MGHRA and CDR2 YSYEKL. The CDR3 length is 16 residues. V shed 2 bases, J shed 3 bases, and the junction held 8 bases outside the gene matches.

The chain links TRBV5-1 to TRBJ2-3; the D gene is possibly TRBD1 (5 bases). This CDR3 is built from 15 residues. Per germline, CDR1 SGHRS and CDR2 YFSETQ. V lost 0 bases and J 2 bases, leaving 10 bases between the germline ends. The CDR3 region has the DNA TGCGCCAGCAGCTTGGAAGGGGCCTACACAGATACGCAGTATTTT. Amino acid sequence: CASSLEGAYTDTQYF.

The rearrangement links TRBV6-6 to TRBJ1-2; D is undetermined. V gave up 0 bases and J gave up 6 bases, with 11 bases separating them. The germline CDR1 and CDR2 sequences are MNHNY and SVGAGI (reference sequence). The CDR3 extends over 14 amino acids. Written as DNA, the CDR3 is TGTGCCAGCAGTTACTCCGGAGGGCCGGATGGCTACACCTTC. Encoded protein: CASSYSGGPDGYTF.

The gene calls are TRBV10-3 and TRBJ1-4, with D uncertain. The CDR3 sequence is 13 residues long. V was shortened by 9 bases and J by 7 bases, with 15 bases between the two germline ends. The V gene's germline CDR1 is ENHRY and CDR2 SYGVKD. CDR3 loop: CAINSPPGEKLFF. The CDR3 DNA reads as TGTGCCATAAACTCTCCCCCGGGTGAAAAACTGTTTTTT.

This clone was counted a single time. This chain joins TRBV5-6 and TRBJ2-3; D not resolved. The CDR3 runs 14 residues. V was pared by 5 bases and J by 6 bases, with 16 bases between. The germline gives CDR1 SGHDT, CDR2 YYEEEE. The CDR3 spells CASSQTSIGDTQYF. CDR3 nucleotide sequence: TGTGCCAGCAGTCAGACGTCAATCGGGGATACGCAGTATTTT.

The V gene is TRBV5-1, the J gene TRBJ2-1; 7 positions match TRBD1. Germline V gives CDR1 SGHRS, CDR2 YFSETQ. Trimming took 4 bases from V and 6 from J; bases not matched to a gene: 7. CDR3 length: 14 residues. DNA of the CDR3: TGCGCCAGCAGCGGTTTGACAGGGATCAATGAGCAGTTCTTC. Residues: CASSGLTGINEQFF.